This T cell receptor beta chain was profiled in a study of cytomegalovirus exposure and HLA in healthy donors. The study's findings and limits: Specificity of three CMV-associated chains for CMV antigens was verified in vitro. The study recorded over 150 TCR beta chains that were cytomegalovirus-associated.

Method: immunoSEQ multiplex PCR; TCRdb's copy keeps in-frame clones and lacks some. The sample includes 90,000 to 150,000 clones, roughly 90% of them seen just once. Germline V gene data show CDR1 as MNHEY and CDR2 as SMNVEV (reference sequence). V lost 4 bases and J lost 1, with 22 bases in between. The CDR3 is made up of 18 amino acids. Comment on this clone: Its antigen remains unknown.

The clonotype was recovered from a woman aged 18-35 years in good health and CMV-seropositive. Source material: PBMCs. The V call is TRBV27, the J call TRBJ1-1; tentatively, D is TRBD1 (5 bases). Here the CDR3 reads CASSSHRKAGVGNTEAFF. The CDR3 region has the DNA TGTGCCAGCAGTTCCCATAGAAAAGCGGGGGTTGGGAACACTGAAGCTTTCTTT.